The 15 T cell receptor beta chains given below trace back to one sample, sequenced in a study of blood T cell repertoires in COVID-19. Profiling relied on immunoSEQ multiplex PCR, and the TCRdb table lists in-frame clones only, not all of them. Among more than 300,000 clones listed, approximately 92% were seen once. The sample consisted of PBMCs or T cells enriched from blood (not recorded which). The receptors were gathered from a woman aged 25 to 45 who had recovered from COVID-19.

The V call is TRBV18, the J call TRBJ1-2; D is ambiguous. Germline lookup yields CDR1 KGHSH and CDR2 LQKENI. V shed 3 bases and J shed 7 bases, with 12 bases lying between them. The CDR3 is made up of 13 amino acids. The CDR3 DNA sequence: TGTGCCAGCTCACCCGTCTCCGACTCTGGCTACACCTTC. This sequence encodes CASSPVSDSGYTF.

The chain has TRBV4-2 and TRBJ1-3; the match to TRBD1 covers 7 bases. The CDR3 has 12 amino acids. Losses at the gene ends were 9 bases for V and 4 bases for J; bases not matched to a gene: 3. CDR1 and CDR2 (germline): LGHNA, YNFKEQ. The CDR3 loop is CASTGVGNTIYF. CDR3 coding DNA: TGTGCCAGTACAGGGGTAGGAAACACCATATATTTT.

The chain has TRBV29-1 and TRBJ2-7; 13 nucleotides agree with TRBD2. The CDR3 runs 16 residues. The V segment lost 5 bases and the J segment 0 bases; nucleotides outside the gene matches: 7. Germline values: CDR1 SQVTM, CDR2 ANQGSEA. This CDR3 is CSVLRTSGGSSYEQYF. CDR3 nucleotides: TGCAGCGTTTTGAGGACTAGCGGGGGAAGCTCCTACGAGCAGTACTTC.

The V and J genes are TRBV5-1 and TRBJ2-5; D is unresolved. Trimming shortened V by 4 bases and J by 1 base, and 5 bases separated the two germline ends. This CDR3 spans 12 amino acids. Germline values: CDR1 SGHRS, CDR2 YFSETQ. DNA of the CDR3: TGCGCCAGCAGCGGCACCCAAGAGACCCAGTACTTC. Translating it yields CASSGTQETQYF.

This clone is judged medium-sized. The gene calls are TRBV24-1 and TRBJ1-4; 8 nucleotides agree with TRBD1. The CDR3 extends over 15 amino acids. V shed 1 base, J shed 3 bases, and the junction held 0 bases outside the gene matches. CDR1 is KGHDR and CDR2 is SFDVKD in the germline V gene. The CDR3 sequence: CATSDFRGPNEKLFF. CDR3 sequence (DNA): TGTGCCACCAGTGATTTCAGGGGGCCTAATGAAAAACTGTTTTTT.

The chain uses TRBV29-1 and TRBJ1-1; TRBD1 aligns across 7 bases. Germline CDR1 reads SQVTM; CDR2 reads ANQGSEA. Losses at the gene ends were 7 bases for V and 1 base for J; bases not matched to a gene: 6. The length of the CDR3 is 13 residues. The CDR3 DNA reads TGCAGCGCATACGGGACAGCGAACACTGAAGCTTTCTTT. Its translation: CSAYGTANTEAFF.

V and J are TRBV9 and TRBJ2-2; D gene ambiguous. V lost 1 base to trimming and J lost 9 bases, with 7 bases between them. The CDR3 is 12 amino acids. Germline V gene sequence: CDR1 SGDLS, CDR2 YYNGEE. The CDR3 coding sequence is TGTGCCAGCAGCGTATCAGGTTGGGAGCTGTTTTTT. Its translation is CASSVSGWELFF.

This clone has a single count. This chain joins TRBV11-2 and TRBJ2-1; 9 positions match TRBD1. The CDR3 sequence is 16 residues long. Germline CDR1 and CDR2: SGHAT and FQNNGV. The V and J ends lost 4 bases and 4 bases, in that order; junction bases with no gene match: 8. The CDR3 bases are TGTGCCAGCAGCTCCTACCGGGACAGGGCTTACAATGAGCAGTTCTTC. Translating it yields CASSSYRDRAYNEQFF.

The chain uses TRBV6-5 and TRBJ2-3; tentative D call: TRBD2 (6 bases). The CDR3 sequence is 14 residues long. Germline CDR1 MNHEY, CDR2 SVGAGI. The germline V and J ends were trimmed by 4 bases and 5 bases, with 13 bases remaining between them. The CDR3 loop is CASSLWGVGDTQYF. The CDR3 DNA is TGTGCCAGCAGTTTATGGGGGGTTGGAGATACGCAGTATTTT.

The sample holds one count of this clone. The chain links TRBV20-1 to TRBJ2-3; 7 bases are a match to TRBD1. CDR3 length: 14 amino acids. Trimming cost V 3 bases and J 2 bases; bases outside gene matches: 5. CDR1 is DFQATT, CDR2 SNEGSKA, per germline (reference sequence). The CDR3 region is CSASEGAITDTQYF. The DNA of the CDR3 is TGCAGTGCTAGTGAGGGGGCGATCACAGATACGCAGTATTTT.

This clone showed up just a few times. The chain couples TRBV9 to TRBJ2-3, with 8 bases that match TRBD1. Germline V gene sequence: CDR1 SGDLS, CDR2 YYNGEE. V was pared by 4 bases and J by 3 bases, with 4 bases of the junction left unmatched. The CDR3 contains 14 residues. The CDR3 reads CASSPRTGTDTQYF. The CDR3 bases are TGTGCCAGCAGCCCCCGGACAGGGACAGATACGCAGTATTTT.

The chain is built from TRBV12-3 or TRBV12-4 and TRBJ2-1, with a tentative D call TRBD2 (5 bases). This CDR3 spans 12 amino acids. V was cut by 1 base and J by 11 bases, with 9 bases left in between. The CDR3 nucleotides are TGTGCCAGCAGTTTAGGGACTCCTAAGCAGTTCTTC. Translation: CASSLGTPKQFF.

This chain connects TRBV9 to TRBJ2-7; maybe TRBD2 (5 bases). The CDR3 is made up of 12 amino acids. CDR1 is SGDLS and CDR2 is YYNGEE in the germline V gene. V was shortened by 0 bases and J by 4 bases, with 5 bases between the two germline ends. CDR3 region: CASSVGGYEQYF. The CDR3 coding sequence is TGTGCCAGCAGCGTAGGCGGGTACGAGCAGTACTTC.

This sequence joins TRBV3-1 (or the pseudogene TRBV3-2) and TRBJ2-7; 8 bases agree with TRBD2. The CDR3 is 15 amino acids. Trimming removed 4 bases from V and 7 bases from J; junction bases left unmatched: 12. Looked up from germline, CDR1 is LGHDT and CDR2 is YNNKEL (reference sequence). CDR3 in amino acids: CASSPQTSASEEQYF. CDR3 DNA sequence: TGTGCCAGCAGCCCTCAGACTAGCGCCAGTGAAGAGCAGTACTTC.

The rearrangement uses TRBV5-1 and TRBJ2-7; D perhaps matches TRBD1 (5 bases). The germline V gene encodes CDR1 SGHRS and CDR2 YFSETQ. With 0 bases removed from V and 2 bases from J, the gap between germline ends came to 9 bases. The CDR3 length is 14 residues. The CDR3 loop is CASSLVQGPYEQYF. In nucleotides, the CDR3 is TGCGCCAGCAGCTTGGTTCAGGGTCCCTACGAGCAGTACTTC.